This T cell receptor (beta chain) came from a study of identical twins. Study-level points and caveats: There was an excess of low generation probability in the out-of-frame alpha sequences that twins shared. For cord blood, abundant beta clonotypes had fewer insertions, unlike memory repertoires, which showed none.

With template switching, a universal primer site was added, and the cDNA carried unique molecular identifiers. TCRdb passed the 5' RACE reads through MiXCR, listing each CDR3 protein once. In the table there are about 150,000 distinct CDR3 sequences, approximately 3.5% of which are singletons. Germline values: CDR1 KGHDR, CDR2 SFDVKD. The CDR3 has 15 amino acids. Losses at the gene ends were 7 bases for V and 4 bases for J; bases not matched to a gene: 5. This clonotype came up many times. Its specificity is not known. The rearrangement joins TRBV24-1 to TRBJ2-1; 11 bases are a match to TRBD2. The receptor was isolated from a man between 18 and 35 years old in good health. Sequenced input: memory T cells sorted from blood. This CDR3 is CATSGTSGSYNEQFF. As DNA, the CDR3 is TGTGCCACCAGCGGAACTAGCGGGAGTTACAATGAGCAGTTCTTC.